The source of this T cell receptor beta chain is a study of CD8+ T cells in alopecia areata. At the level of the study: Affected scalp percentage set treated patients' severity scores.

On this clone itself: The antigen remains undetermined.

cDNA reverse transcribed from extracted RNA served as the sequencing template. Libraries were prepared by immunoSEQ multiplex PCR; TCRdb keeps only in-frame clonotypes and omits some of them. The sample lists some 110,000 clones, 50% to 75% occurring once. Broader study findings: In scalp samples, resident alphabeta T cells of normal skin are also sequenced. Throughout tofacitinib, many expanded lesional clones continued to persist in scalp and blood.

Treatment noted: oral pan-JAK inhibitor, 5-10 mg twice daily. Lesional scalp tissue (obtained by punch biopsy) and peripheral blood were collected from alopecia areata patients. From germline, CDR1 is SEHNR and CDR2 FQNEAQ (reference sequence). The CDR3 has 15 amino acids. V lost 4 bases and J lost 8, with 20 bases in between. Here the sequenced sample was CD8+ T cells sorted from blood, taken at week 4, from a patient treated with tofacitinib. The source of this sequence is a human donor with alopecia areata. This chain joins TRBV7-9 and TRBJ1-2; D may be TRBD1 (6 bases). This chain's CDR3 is CASSSPDRPQDGYTF. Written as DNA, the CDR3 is TGTGCCAGCAGCTCGCCAGACAGGCCCCAAGACGGCTACACCTTC.